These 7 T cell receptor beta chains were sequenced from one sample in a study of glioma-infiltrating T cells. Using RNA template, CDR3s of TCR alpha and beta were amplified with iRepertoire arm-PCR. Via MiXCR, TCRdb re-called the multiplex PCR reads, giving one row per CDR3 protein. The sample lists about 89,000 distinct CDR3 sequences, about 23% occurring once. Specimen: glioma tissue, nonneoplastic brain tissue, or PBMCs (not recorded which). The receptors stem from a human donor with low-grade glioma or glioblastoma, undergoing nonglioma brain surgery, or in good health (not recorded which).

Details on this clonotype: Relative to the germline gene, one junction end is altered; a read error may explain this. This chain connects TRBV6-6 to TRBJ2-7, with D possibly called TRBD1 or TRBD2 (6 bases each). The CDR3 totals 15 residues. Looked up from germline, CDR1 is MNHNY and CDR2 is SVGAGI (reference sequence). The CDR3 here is CASSYSRSGAYEKYF. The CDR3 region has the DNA TGTGCCAGCAGTTACTCGCGCTCGGGGGCCTACGAGAAGTACTTC.

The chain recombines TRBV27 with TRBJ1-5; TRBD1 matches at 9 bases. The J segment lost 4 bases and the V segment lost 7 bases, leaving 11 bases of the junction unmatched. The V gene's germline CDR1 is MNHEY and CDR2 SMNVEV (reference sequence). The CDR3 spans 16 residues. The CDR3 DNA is TGTGCCAGCAAGCCACAGGGGGCAGGACATAATCAGCCCCAGCATTTT. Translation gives CASKPQGAGHNQPQHF.

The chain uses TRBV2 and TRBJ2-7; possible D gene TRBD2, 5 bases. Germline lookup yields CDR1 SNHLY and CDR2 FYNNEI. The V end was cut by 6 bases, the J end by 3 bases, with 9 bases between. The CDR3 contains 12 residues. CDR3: CASRREYYEQYF. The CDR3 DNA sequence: TGTGCCAGCAGACGGGAATACTACGAGCAGTACTTC.

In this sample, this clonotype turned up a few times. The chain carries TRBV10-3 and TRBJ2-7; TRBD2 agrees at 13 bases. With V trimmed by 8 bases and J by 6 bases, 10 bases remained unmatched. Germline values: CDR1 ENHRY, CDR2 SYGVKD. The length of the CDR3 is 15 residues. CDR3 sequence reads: CAIRNSGTSGAEQYF. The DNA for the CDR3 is TGTGCCATCCGGAACTCCGGGACTAGCGGGGCCGAGCAGTACTTC.

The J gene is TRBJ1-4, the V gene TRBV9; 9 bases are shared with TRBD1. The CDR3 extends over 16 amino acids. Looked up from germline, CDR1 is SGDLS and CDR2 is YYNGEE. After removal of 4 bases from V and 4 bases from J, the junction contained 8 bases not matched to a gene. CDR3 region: CASSPPGQGINEKLFF. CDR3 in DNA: TGTGCCAGCAGCCCGCCAGGACAGGGGATTAATGAAAAACTGTTTTTT.

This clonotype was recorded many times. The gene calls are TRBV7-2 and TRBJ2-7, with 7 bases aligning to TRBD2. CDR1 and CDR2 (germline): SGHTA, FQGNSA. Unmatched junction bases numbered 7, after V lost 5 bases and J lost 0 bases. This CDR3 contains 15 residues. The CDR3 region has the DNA TGTGCCAGCAGCCCAGCGGGACTTATCTCCTACGAGCAGTACTTC. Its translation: CASSPAGLISYEQYF.

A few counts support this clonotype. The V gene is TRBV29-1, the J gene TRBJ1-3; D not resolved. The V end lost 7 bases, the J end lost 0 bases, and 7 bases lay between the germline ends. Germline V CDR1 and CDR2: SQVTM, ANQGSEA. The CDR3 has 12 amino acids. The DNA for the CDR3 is TGCAGCGCTAAGAGCTCTGGAAACACCATATATTTT. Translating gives CSAKSSGNTIYF.